One and the same sample provided the 32 T cell receptor beta chains below, sequenced in a study of T cell responses to AZD1222 COVID-19 vaccine. Produced via immunoSEQ multiplex PCR; TCRdb's table is partial and in-frame only. This sample has tens of thousands of clones, with more than 75% found just once. The sequencing here drew on peripheral blood, taken on day 0 of AZD1222 vaccination. All receptors come from an adult in good health.

The V gene is TRBV5-1, the J gene TRBJ1-2, with D possibly matching TRBD1 (5 bases). Germline CDR1 reads SGHRS; CDR2 reads YFSETQ. Deletions cut 3 bases from V and 2 bases from J, with 17 bases between. CDR3 length equals 16 residues. The CDR3 loop reads CASSSLPGRTNYGYTF. Here the CDR3 DNA reads TGCGCCAGCAGCTCACTACCGGGCAGGACAAACTATGGCTACACCTTC.

This clone has a single count. This rearrangement joins TRBV7-6 to TRBJ2-1; D is uncertain. V shed 4 bases and J shed 0 bases, with 13 bases lying between them. Germline lookup yields CDR1 SGHVS and CDR2 FNYEAQ. This CDR3 has 16 amino acids. For the CDR3, the DNA is TGTGCCAGCAGCTCCTTAGCAGTCAGCTCCTACAATGAGCAGTTCTTC. It yields the protein CASSSLAVSSYNEQFF.

The chain is built from TRBV13 and TRBJ2-3; 11 positions agree with TRBD2. CDR1 PRHDT and CDR2 FYEKMQ come from the germline V gene (reference sequence). This CDR3 comprises 15 residues. V lost 5 bases to trimming and J lost 8 bases; unmatched junction nucleotides: 9. CDR3 loop: CASSPGTSGPGTQYF. DNA for the CDR3: TGTGCCAGCAGCCCCGGGACTAGCGGCCCCGGTACGCAGTATTTT.

The chain has TRBV27 and TRBJ2-3; 8 bases match TRBD2. The ends lost 6 bases at V and 6 bases at J; junction bases unmatched: 11. The CDR3 totals 15 residues. The germline V gene encodes CDR1 MNHEY and CDR2 SMNVEV (reference sequence). CDR3 DNA: TGTGCCAGCAGAGTTGGCGGGAGGAGCGGGGATACGCAGTATTTT. Amino acids: CASRVGGRSGDTQYF.

The rearrangement joins TRBV5-1 to TRBJ2-3; 13 bases agree with TRBD2. CDR3 length: 16 residues. Trimming removed 4 bases from V and 4 bases from J; junction bases left unmatched: 6. Germline V gene data show CDR1 as SGHRS and CDR2 as YFSETQ. The CDR3: CASSLGTSGNSDTQYF. CDR3 DNA sequence: TGCGCCAGCAGCCTTGGGACTAGCGGGAACTCAGATACGCAGTATTTT.

The rearrangement joins TRBV12-3 or TRBV12-4 to TRBJ2-3; possibly TRBD2 for D (6 bases). This CDR3 is 12 amino acids long. Trimming took 3 bases from V and 10 from J, leaving 11 bases between them. CDR3 DNA sequence: TGTGCCAGCAGTTTTGACGGGAGATCGCAGTATTTT. Its translation: CASSFDGRSQYF.

The rearrangement links TRBV6-5 to TRBJ1-2; perhaps TRBD1 as D (5 bases). The CDR3 consists of 16 residues. Germline CDR1 is MNHEY and CDR2 is SVGAGI. The V end was cut by 0 bases, the J end by 0 bases, with 11 bases between. As DNA, the CDR3 is TGTGCCAGCAGTTACTCGTCCGGGGCCGCTAACTATGGCTACACCTTC. Translation: CASSYSSGAANYGYTF.

This clone is a singleton in its sample. The V call is TRBV7-8, the J call TRBJ2-3; maybe TRBD2 (7 bases). Germline V gene sequence: CDR1 SGHVS, CDR2 FQNEAQ. The CDR3 contains 15 residues. V lost 6 bases to trimming and J lost 7 bases, with 20 bases between them. CDR3 in DNA: TGTGCCAGCAGAAGGGGGGGCCAGGGTGCAAATACGCAGTATTTT. It encodes CASRRGGQGANTQYF.

The CDR3 DNA reads TGTGCCAGCAGTGGGGAAGGGGGGACAGAAGAGACCCAGTACTTC. It codes for CASSGEGGTEETQYF. This chain uses TRBV2 with TRBJ2-5; D might be TRBD1 (7 bases). The CDR3 covers 15 residues. Per germline, CDR1 SNHLY and CDR2 FYNNEI. Trimming removed 4 bases at V and 3 bases at J, with 15 bases between. Supplemented by reference TRBV2 and TRBJ2-5, the full variable domain reads EPEVTQTPSHQVTQMGQEVILRCVPISNHLYFYWYRQILGQKVEFLVSFYNNEISEKSEIFDDQFSVERPDGSNFTLKIRSTKLEDSAMYFCASSGEGGTEETQYFGPGTRLLVL.

V usage is TRBV5-5 and J usage is TRBJ2-7, with 11 nucleotides matching TRBD2. Trimming at V came to 5 bases and at J to 6 bases, leaving 4 bases not matched to a gene. The CDR3 runs to 13 residues. The germline V gene has CDR1 SGHKS and CDR2 YYEKEE (reference sequence). The DNA for the CDR3 is TGTGCCAGCAGTAGCGGGAGGGCCGGCGAGCAGTACTTC. Protein sequence: CASSSGRAGEQYF. Full variable domain (rest looked up from reference TRBV5-5 and TRBJ2-7): DAGVTQSPTHLIKTRGQQVTLRCSPISGHKSVSWYQQVLGQGPQFIFQYYEKEERGRGNFPDRFSARQFPNYSSELNVNALLLGDSALYLCASSSGRAGEQYFGPGTRLTVT.

J is TRBJ1-4 and V is TRBV9, with TRBD1 matching over 8 bases. This CDR3 contains 16 residues. V trimming: 3 bases; J trimming: 3 bases; junction bases outside the gene matches: 7. Germline values: CDR1 SGDLS, CDR2 YYNGEE. CDR3 nucleotides: TGTGCCAGCAGCGAGACGGGACAGGTGCCTAATGAAAAACTGTTTTTT. This codes for CASSETGQVPNEKLFF.

The V and J genes are TRBV11-2 and TRBJ1-4; D may be TRBD1 (5 bases). The CDR3 runs to 14 residues. Germline lookup yields CDR1 SGHAT and CDR2 FQNNGV. The V end lost 4 bases, the J end lost 3 bases, and 9 bases lay between the germline ends. The CDR3 loop is CASSSQGPNEKLFF. The CDR3 DNA sequence: TGTGCCAGCAGCTCCCAGGGACCTAATGAAAAACTGTTTTTT.

The V and J genes are TRBV6-5 and TRBJ2-2; D tentatively fits TRBD1 or TRBD2 (5 bases each). The CDR3 has 13 amino acids. V shed 6 bases and J shed 5 bases, with 10 bases lying between them. Germline CDR1 and CDR2: MNHEY and SVGAGI. This chain's CDR3 is CASSRRETGELFF. The CDR3, as DNA: TGTGCCAGCAGCCGCAGGGAGACCGGGGAGCTGTTTTTT.

This clone was detected only a few times. V is TRBV2 and J is TRBJ1-4, with TRBD1 matching 7 bases. The J segment lost 3 bases and the V segment lost 3 bases, leaving 1 base of the junction unmatched. The CDR3 contains 14 residues. Germline V gene lookup returns CDR1 SNHLY and CDR2 FYNNEI. The CDR3 loop is CASSDGQANEKLFF. The CDR3 nucleotides read TGTGCCAGCAGTGATGGACAGGCTAATGAAAAACTGTTTTTT.

This rearrangement joins TRBV19 to TRBJ2-7; D tentatively reads TRBD1 or TRBD2 (5 bases each). The CDR3 length is 15 residues. With 10 bases removed from V and 5 bases from J, the gap between germline ends came to 24 bases. CDR1 is LNHDA and CDR2 is SQIVND in the germline V gene (reference sequence). The CDR3 region is CATSGRAARLDEQYF. In nucleotides, the CDR3 is TGTGCCACCTCGGGGCGGGCAGCCAGGTTGGACGAGCAGTACTTC.

J is TRBJ2-5 and V is TRBV23-1; 8 nucleotides agree with TRBD1. TRBV23-1 has ORF status, its function being uncertain. This CDR3 is 16 amino acids long. Trimming removed 5 bases from V and 5 bases from J; junction bases left unmatched: 13. CDR3 sequence (DNA): TGCGCCAGCAGTGCACAAATCCCAGGGGGCGCGGAGACCCAGTACTTC. Translated: CASSAQIPGGAETQYF.

The CDR3 protein is CASSLGRVGSYEQYF. The DNA for the CDR3 is TGTGCCAGCAGCTTAGGCAGGGTTGGATCCTACGAGCAGTACTTC. The chain has TRBV7-2 and TRBJ2-7; D might be TRBD1 (5 bases). This CDR3 contains 15 residues. The germline V gene encodes CDR1 SGHTA and CDR2 FQGNSA. The V end lost 1 base, the J end lost 1 base, and 11 bases lay between the germline ends. The complete variable domain, with remaining parts taken from reference TRBV7-2 and TRBJ2-7, reads GAGVSQSPSNKVTEKGKDVELRCDPISGHTALYWYRQSLGQGLEFLIYFQGNSAPDKSGLPSDRFSAERTGGSVSTLTIQRTQQEDSAVYLCASSLGRVGSYEQYFGPGTRLTVT.

This chain joins TRBV20-1 and TRBJ2-3, with a possible D match to TRBD1 (5 bases). Germline V gene lookup returns CDR1 DFQATT and CDR2 SNEGSKA (reference sequence). There are 11 residues in the CDR3. Trimming removed 6 bases from V and 9 bases from J, with 13 bases in between. In DNA, the CDR3 is TGCAGTGCCTCCCAGGGTTTGACGCAGTATTTT. Translation: CSASQGLTQYF.

The chain employs TRBV6-5 and TRBJ1-1, with D unresolved. This CDR3 is built from 14 residues. Germline V gene data show CDR1 as MNHEY and CDR2 as SVGAGI. V was shortened by 0 bases and J by 4 bases, with 9 bases between the two germline ends. CDR3 region: CASSYSWESTEAFF. The CDR3 region has the DNA TGTGCCAGCAGTTACTCATGGGAGAGCACTGAAGCTTTCTTT.

This rearrangement joins TRBV7-9 to TRBJ2-3; D is ambiguous. The CDR3 is made up of 13 amino acids. Trimming took 6 bases from V and 2 from J, leaving 9 bases between them. Germline V gene data show CDR1 as SEHNR and CDR2 as FQNEAQ (reference sequence). CDR3 residues: CASRRLLTDTQYF. The CDR3 DNA reads TGTGCCAGCAGGCGCCTCCTCACAGATACGCAGTATTTT.

This chain links TRBV7-9 with TRBJ2-5, with 10 bases that match TRBD1. The germline V gene has CDR1 SEHNR and CDR2 FQNEAQ (reference sequence). CDR3 length: 14 amino acids. Trimming at V came to 8 bases and at J to 5 bases, leaving 8 bases not matched to a gene. CDR3 nucleotide sequence: TGTGCCAGCCAGAGATCGGACAGGGGGGAGACCCAGTACTTC. Encoded protein: CASQRSDRGETQYF.

This clone was recorded only once. This rearrangement joins TRBV13 to TRBJ1-3, with a tentative D call TRBD1 (6 bases). Germline CDR1 PRHDT, CDR2 FYEKMQ (reference sequence). This CDR3 is built from 15 residues. The V end lost 1 base, the J end lost 5 bases, and 12 bases lay between the germline ends. The CDR3 nucleotides read TGTGCCAGCAGCTTAGACGCACAGGGTAGAAACACCATATATTTT. Translation gives CASSLDAQGRNTIYF.

The J gene is TRBJ1-5, the V gene TRBV27; D is perhaps TRBD1 (6 bases). Germline assignment: CDR1 MNHEY and CDR2 SMNVEV (reference sequence). CDR3 length equals 14 residues. V shed 6 bases and J shed 7 bases, with 16 bases lying between them. The CDR3 loop is CASSSLGGGQPQHF. CDR3 sequence (DNA): TGTGCCAGCAGCTCCCTCGGGGGCGGCCAGCCCCAGCATTTT.

This CDR3 reads CSVWGLDYGYTF. The CDR3 nucleotides are TGCAGCGTTTGGGGGCTGGACTATGGCTACACCTTC. The J gene is TRBJ1-2, the V gene TRBV29-1; weak D call: TRBD1 (6 bases). V was trimmed by 5 bases and J by 3 bases, leaving 10 bases between them. The germline gives CDR1 SQVTM, CDR2 ANQGSEA. This CDR3 is 12 amino acids long.

The genes are TRBV7-2 and TRBJ1-2; a weak D match, TRBD1 (5 bases). The CDR3 extends over 15 amino acids. Trimming cost V 1 base and J 8 bases, with 17 bases left between them. The germline V gene encodes CDR1 SGHTA and CDR2 FQGNSA. The CDR3 region is CASSLEASRAKGYTF. CDR3 coding DNA: TGTGCCAGCAGCTTAGAGGCCAGCAGGGCGAAAGGCTACACCTTC.

This sequence joins TRBV9 and TRBJ1-1; D is perhaps TRBD1 (5 bases). In germline, CDR1 is SGDLS, CDR2 YYNGEE. This CDR3 has 15 amino acids. With 4 bases removed from V and 3 bases from J, the gap between germline ends came to 16 bases. This CDR3 is CASSPSRGEDTEAFF. CDR3 nucleotides: TGTGCCAGCAGCCCGTCGAGGGGAGAGGACACTGAAGCTTTCTTT.

The chain uses TRBV19 and TRBJ1-1, with a possible D match to TRBD1 (5 bases). Trimming stripped 3 bases from V and 3 bases from J, with 5 bases between. This CDR3 region has 12 residues. Germline V lookup: CDR1 LNHDA, CDR2 SQIVND (reference sequence). The CDR3 coding sequence is TGTGCCAGTAGTATGGGGGACACTGAAGCTTTCTTT. Translation: CASSMGDTEAFF.

This clone came up once. This rearrangement joins TRBV6-6 to TRBJ1-2; weak D call: TRBD1 (6 bases). The CDR3 contains 14 residues. With 4 bases removed from V and 7 bases from J, the gap between germline ends came to 16 bases. Germline V gives CDR1 MNHNY, CDR2 SVGAGI (reference sequence). The CDR3 coding sequence is TGTGCCAGCAGTTCTACACCGGGGGCCGGTGGCTACACCTTC. Protein sequence: CASSSTPGAGGYTF.

In its sample, this clone was seen a few times. The rearrangement joins TRBV7-3 to TRBJ2-1, with D uncertain. The CDR3 length is 14 residues. Looked up from germline, CDR1 is SGHTA and CDR2 is FQGTGA. The germline V and J ends were trimmed by 4 bases and 9 bases, with 16 bases remaining between them. CDR3 sequence (DNA): TGTGCCAGCAGCTCCCCGGCGCTTCTCGGTGAGCAGTTCTTC. The encoded protein is CASSSPALLGEQFF.

This chain joins TRBV3-1 (or the pseudogene TRBV3-2) and TRBJ2-1, with D tentatively TRBD2 (5 bases). V was trimmed by 4 bases and J by 7 bases, leaving 14 bases between them. Germline V gene data show CDR1 as LGHDT and CDR2 as YNNKEL (reference sequence). The CDR3 is made up of 14 amino acids. This CDR3 is CASSRGLDLNEQFF. Here the CDR3 DNA reads TGTGCCAGCAGCCGAGGACTGGATCTTAATGAGCAGTTCTTC.

This rearrangement joins TRBV18 to TRBJ1-2, with D perhaps matching TRBD1 (5 bases). The CDR3 runs to 17 residues. Germline CDR1 and CDR2: KGHSH and LQKENI. Trimming took off 3 bases at V and 6 bases at J, with 23 bases between the two ends. The DNA of the CDR3 is TGTGCCAGCTCACCCCCCAACGACCCGGGGGTGAGGAATGGCTACACCTTC. Translating gives CASSPPNDPGVRNGYTF.

The rearrangement uses TRBV4-1 and TRBJ1-6; TRBD1 matches 10 bases. The V segment lost 7 bases and the J segment 7 bases; nucleotides outside the gene matches: 10. The CDR3 is 16 residues long. The germline V gene encodes CDR1 MGHRA and CDR2 YSYEKL. The CDR3, as DNA: TGCGCCAGCAAACCACCTCGGACAGGGGGAAATTCACCCCTCCACTTT. Translation: CASKPPRTGGNSPLHF.